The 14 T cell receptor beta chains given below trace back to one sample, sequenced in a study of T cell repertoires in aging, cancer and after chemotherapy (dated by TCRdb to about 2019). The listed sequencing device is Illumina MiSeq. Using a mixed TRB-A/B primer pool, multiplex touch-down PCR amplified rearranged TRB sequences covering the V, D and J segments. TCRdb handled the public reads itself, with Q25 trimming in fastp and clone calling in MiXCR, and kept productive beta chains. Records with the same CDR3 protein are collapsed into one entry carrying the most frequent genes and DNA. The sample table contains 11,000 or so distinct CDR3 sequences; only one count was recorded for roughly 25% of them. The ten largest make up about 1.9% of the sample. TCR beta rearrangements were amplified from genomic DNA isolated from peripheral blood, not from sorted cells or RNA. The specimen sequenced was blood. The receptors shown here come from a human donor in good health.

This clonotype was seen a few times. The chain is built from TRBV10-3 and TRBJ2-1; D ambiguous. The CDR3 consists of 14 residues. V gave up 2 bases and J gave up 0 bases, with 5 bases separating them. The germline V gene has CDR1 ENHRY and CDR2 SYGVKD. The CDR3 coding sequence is TGTGCCATCAGTGAGCGGAGCTCCTACAATGAGCAGTTCTTC. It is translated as CAISERSSYNEQFF.

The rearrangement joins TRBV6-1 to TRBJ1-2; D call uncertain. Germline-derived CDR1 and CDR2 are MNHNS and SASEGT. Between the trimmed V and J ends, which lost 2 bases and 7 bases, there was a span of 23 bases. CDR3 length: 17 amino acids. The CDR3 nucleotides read TGTGCCAGCAGTGAACAGCAACCGGACGTCCGGGTCCGTGGCTACACCTTC. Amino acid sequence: CASSEQQPDVRVRGYTF.

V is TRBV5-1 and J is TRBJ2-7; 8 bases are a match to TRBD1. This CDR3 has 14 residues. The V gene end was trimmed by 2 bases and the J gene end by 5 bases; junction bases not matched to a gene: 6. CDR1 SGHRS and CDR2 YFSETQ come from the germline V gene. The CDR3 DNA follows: TGCGCCAGCAGCTTACAGGGGGTTGGGGACGAGCAGTACTTC. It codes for CASSLQGVGDEQYF.

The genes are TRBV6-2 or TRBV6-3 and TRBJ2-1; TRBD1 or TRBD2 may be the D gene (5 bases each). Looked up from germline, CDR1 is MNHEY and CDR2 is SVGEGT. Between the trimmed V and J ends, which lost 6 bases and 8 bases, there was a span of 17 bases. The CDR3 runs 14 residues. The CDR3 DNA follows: TGTGCCAGCAGGACGTGGAGGCAGGGCCATGAGCAGTTCTTC. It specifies CASRTWRQGHEQFF.

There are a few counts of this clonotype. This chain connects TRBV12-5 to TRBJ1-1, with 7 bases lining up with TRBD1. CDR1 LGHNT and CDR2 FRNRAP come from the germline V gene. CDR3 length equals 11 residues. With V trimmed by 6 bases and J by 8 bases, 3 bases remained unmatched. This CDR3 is CASGPDREAFF. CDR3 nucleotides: TGTGCTAGTGGCCCGGACAGGGAAGCTTTCTTT.

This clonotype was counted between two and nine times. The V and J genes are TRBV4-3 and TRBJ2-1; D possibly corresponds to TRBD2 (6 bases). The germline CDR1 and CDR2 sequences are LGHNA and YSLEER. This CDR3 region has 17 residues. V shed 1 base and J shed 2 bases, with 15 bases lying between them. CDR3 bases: TGCGCCAGCAGCCAAGGGGAAGCTAGCGCAGCCTACAATGAGCAGTTCTTC. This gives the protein CASSQGEASAAYNEQFF.

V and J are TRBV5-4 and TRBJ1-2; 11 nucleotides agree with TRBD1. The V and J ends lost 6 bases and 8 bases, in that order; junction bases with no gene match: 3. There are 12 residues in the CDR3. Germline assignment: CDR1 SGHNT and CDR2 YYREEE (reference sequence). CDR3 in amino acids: CASTGTGGGYTF. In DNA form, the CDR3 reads TGTGCCAGCACCGGGACAGGGGGAGGCTACACCTTC.

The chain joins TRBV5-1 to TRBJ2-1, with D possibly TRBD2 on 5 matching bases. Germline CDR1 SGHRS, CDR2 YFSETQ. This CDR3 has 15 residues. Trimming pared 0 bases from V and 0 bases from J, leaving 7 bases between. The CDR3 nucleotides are TGCGCCAGCAGCTTGGTCGGGGACTCCTACAATGAGCAGTTCTTC. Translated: CASSLVGDSYNEQFF.

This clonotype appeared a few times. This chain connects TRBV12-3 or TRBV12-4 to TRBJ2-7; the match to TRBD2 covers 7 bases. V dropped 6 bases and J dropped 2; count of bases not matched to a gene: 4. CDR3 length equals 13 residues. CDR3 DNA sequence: TGTGCCAGCAGCCTCGCGGGGGCCTACGAGCAGTACTTC. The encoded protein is CASSLAGAYEQYF.

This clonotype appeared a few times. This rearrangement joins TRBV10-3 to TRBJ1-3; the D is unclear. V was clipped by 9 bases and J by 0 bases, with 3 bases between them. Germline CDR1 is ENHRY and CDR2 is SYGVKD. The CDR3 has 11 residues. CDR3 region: CAINSGNTIYF. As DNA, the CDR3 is TGTGCCATTAACTCTGGAAACACCATATATTTT.

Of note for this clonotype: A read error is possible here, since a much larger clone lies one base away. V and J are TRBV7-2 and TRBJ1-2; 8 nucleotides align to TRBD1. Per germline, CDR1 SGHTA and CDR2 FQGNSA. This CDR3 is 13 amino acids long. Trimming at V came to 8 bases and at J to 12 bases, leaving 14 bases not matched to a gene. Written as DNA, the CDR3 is TGTGCCAGCGGAATCAGGGGGCAGAGCGGCAACACCTTC. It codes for CASGIRGQSGNTF. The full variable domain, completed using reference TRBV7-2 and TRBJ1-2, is GAGVSQSPSNKVTEKGKDVELRCDPISGHTALYWYRQSLGQGLEFLIYFQGNSAPDKSGLPSDRFSAERTGGSVSTLTIQRTQQEDSAVYLCASGIRGQSGNTFGSGTRLTVV.

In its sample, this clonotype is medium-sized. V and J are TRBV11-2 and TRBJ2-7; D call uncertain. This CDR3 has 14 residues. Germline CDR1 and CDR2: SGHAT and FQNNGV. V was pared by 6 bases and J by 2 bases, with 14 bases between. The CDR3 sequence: CASRSIKGTYEQYF. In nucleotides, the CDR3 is TGTGCCAGCAGGTCAATTAAGGGTACCTACGAGCAGTACTTC.

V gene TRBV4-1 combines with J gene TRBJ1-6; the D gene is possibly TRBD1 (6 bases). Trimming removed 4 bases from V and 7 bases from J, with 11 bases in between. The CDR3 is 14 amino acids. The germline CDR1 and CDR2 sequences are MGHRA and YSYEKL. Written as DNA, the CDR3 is TGCGCCAGCAGCCGTGGCAGGGGCAATTCACCCCTCCACTTT. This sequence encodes CASSRGRGNSPLHF.

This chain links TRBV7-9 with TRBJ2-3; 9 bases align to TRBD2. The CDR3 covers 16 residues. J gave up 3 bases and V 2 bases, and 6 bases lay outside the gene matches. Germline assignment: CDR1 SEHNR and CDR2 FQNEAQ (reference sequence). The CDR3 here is CASSLQAGGETDTQYF. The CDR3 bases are TGTGCCAGCAGCTTACAGGCGGGGGGGGAAACAGATACGCAGTATTTT.